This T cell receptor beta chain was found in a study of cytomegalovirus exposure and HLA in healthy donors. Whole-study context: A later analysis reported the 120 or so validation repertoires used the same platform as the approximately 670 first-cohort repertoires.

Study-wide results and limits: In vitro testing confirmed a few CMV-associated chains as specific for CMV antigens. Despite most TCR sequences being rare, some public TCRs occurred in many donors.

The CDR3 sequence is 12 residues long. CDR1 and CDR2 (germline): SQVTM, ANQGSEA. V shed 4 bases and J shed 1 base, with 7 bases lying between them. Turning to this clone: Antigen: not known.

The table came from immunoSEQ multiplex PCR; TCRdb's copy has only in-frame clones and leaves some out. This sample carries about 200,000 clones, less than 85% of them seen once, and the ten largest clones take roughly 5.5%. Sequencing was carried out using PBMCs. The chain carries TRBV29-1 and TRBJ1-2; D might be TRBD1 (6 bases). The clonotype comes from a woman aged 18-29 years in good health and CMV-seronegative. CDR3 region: CSVGDNNYGYTF. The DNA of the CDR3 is TGCAGCGTTGGGGACAATAACTATGGCTACACCTTC.